This TCR beta chain is drawn from a study of TIL therapy for anti-PD-1-resistant metastatic lung cancer. Study-level information: Patients had a median age of almost 55 years (range about 38-85).

A remark on this clone: As yet, its antigen is unknown.

The time point was: pre-treatment sample, taken before nivolumab and TIL therapy. Patients were adults with stage 4 NSCLC. General study points: TIL clonotype persistence in blood showed no apparent association with response.

This was the immunoSEQ v3 assay. This table comes from immunoSEQ multiplex PCR, and its TCRdb copy is limited to in-frame clones, with some not included. The sample yields approximately 45,000 clones, around 80% seen once. This clonotype was sampled from a man between 65 and 85 years old with non-small cell lung cancer. Sample: blood, taken at baseline.

CDR3 nucleotides: TGCGCCAGCAGTGATGGCGGGACCATCAATGAGCAGTTCTTC. Residues: CASSDGGTINEQFF. The chain uses TRBV10-1 and TRBJ2-1; a possible D gene is TRBD2 (6 bases). This CDR3 region has 14 residues. The V gene lost 3 bases and the J gene lost 6 bases, with 12 bases spanning the gap. The germline V gene encodes CDR1 WNHNN and CDR2 SYGVQD (reference sequence).